The clone carrying this TCR beta chain was detected ten times or more. The CDR3 is 14 amino acids. Germline assignment: CDR1 SGHVS and CDR2 FQNEAQ. V lost 3 bases and J lost 3; bases outside the gene matches: 2. This sample stems from a study of T cell repertoires in cytomegalovirus infection. As for the study in general: Indications came from public TCR beta signatures; they pointed to CMV infection and to a matching HLA type.

Using its own MiXCR run on the reads, TCRdb lists one record per CDR3 protein. This sample carries 560,000 or so distinct CDR3 sequences, approximately 17% of them seen once, and the ten largest clones take roughly 25%. Sequencing input: CD8+ T cells from PBMCs. This clonotype originated in a human donor in good health (CMV status not recorded). Some clones in this sample may be carry-over from other donors' samples. The rearrangement joins TRBV7-8 to TRBJ2-1; TRBD2 aligns across 7 bases. The DNA for the CDR3 is TGTGCCAGCAGCTTTAGCGGGCGCTACAATGAGCAGTTCTTC. Translating gives CASSFSGRYNEQFF.